These 13 T cell receptor beta chains came from one sample sequenced in a study of CD8+ T cells in alopecia areata. The treatment denotes: oral pan-JAK inhibitor, 5-10 mg twice daily. Extracted RNA was reverse transcribed into cDNA, the sequencing template. TCRdb's copy holds only in-frame clones and misses some; the assay was immunoSEQ multiplex PCR. There are more than 150,000 clones in the sample; about 60% occur only once, and roughly 3.3% lies in the top ten. The sample consisted of CD4+ T cells sorted from blood, taken at week 4, from a patient treated with tofacitinib. The receptors were gathered from a human donor with alopecia areata.

The chain links TRBV25-1 to TRBJ1-2; D possibly corresponds to TRBD1 (6 bases). The CDR3 extends over 15 amino acids. V was trimmed by 3 bases and J by 2 bases, leaving 13 bases between them. CDR1 and CDR2 (germline): MGHDK, SYGVNS. This chain's CDR3 is CASSEPQGPNYGYTF. DNA for the CDR3: TGTGCCAGCAGTGAGCCCCAGGGGCCCAACTATGGCTACACCTTC.

The chain employs TRBV4-1 and TRBJ2-3; 10 bases agree with TRBD2. V shed 4 bases, J shed 0 bases, and the junction held 10 bases outside the gene matches. The CDR3 is 18 residues long. Germline assignment: CDR1 MGHRA and CDR2 YSYEKL. The CDR3 here is CASSRASGGLSSTDTQYF. For the CDR3, the DNA is TGCGCCAGCAGCCGCGCTAGCGGGGGTCTATCTAGCACAGATACGCAGTATTTT.

V gene TRBV5-6 combines with J gene TRBJ1-5; D is ambiguous. The CDR3 covers 15 residues. Deletions cut 2 bases from V and 1 base from J, with 10 bases between. CDR1 and CDR2 from the germline V gene are SGHDT and YYEEEE. In DNA, the CDR3 is TGTGCCAGCAGCTTACGAGGGCTCAGCAATCAGCCCCAGCATTTT. Encoded protein: CASSLRGLSNQPQHF.

The chain carries TRBV2 and TRBJ1-1; D may be TRBD1 (5 bases). From germline, CDR1 is SNHLY and CDR2 FYNNEI. The CDR3 length is 14 residues. Between the trimmed V and J ends, which lost 6 bases and 4 bases, there was a span of 15 bases. The CDR3 DNA follows: TGTGCCAGCAGGAACGCCCGGGGGGGCACTGAAGCTTTCTTT. Translating gives CASRNARGGTEAFF.

V usage is TRBV30 and J usage is TRBJ1-6; D is perhaps TRBD1 (6 bases). Trimming took 4 bases from V and 4 from J, leaving 14 bases between them. The CDR3 consists of 15 residues. Per germline, CDR1 GTSNPN and CDR2 SVGIG (reference sequence). This CDR3 is CAWTTGQQYNSPLHF. The CDR3 nucleotides read TGTGCCTGGACCACCGGACAGCAGTATAATTCACCCCTCCACTTT. Based on the CDR3 plus reference TRBV30 and TRBJ1-6, the full variable domain is SQTIHQWPATLVQPVGSPLSLECTVEGTSNPNLYWYRQAAGRGLQLLFYSVGIGQISSEVPQNLSASRPQDRQFILSSKKLLLSDSGFYLCAWTTGQQYNSPLHFGNGTRLTVT.

J is TRBJ1-4 and V is TRBV7-2; no clear D. Trimming took 1 base from V and 2 from J, leaving 5 bases between them. Germline V gene data show CDR1 as SGHTA and CDR2 as FQGNSA. This CDR3 comprises 14 residues. CDR3 loop: CASSLVVTNEKLFF. The CDR3 DNA follows: TGTGCCAGCAGCTTAGTAGTGACTAATGAAAAACTGTTTTTT.

This rearrangement joins TRBV29-1 to TRBJ1-4, with a tentative D call TRBD1 (6 bases). The CDR3 extends over 15 amino acids. CDR1 is SQVTM and CDR2 is ANQGSEA in the germline V gene. The V end lost 4 bases, the J end lost 4 bases, and 16 bases lay between the germline ends. CDR3 nucleotides: TGCAGCGTTGGTAAACCCGACAGGAGTAATGAAAAACTGTTTTTT. This codes for CSVGKPDRSNEKLFF.

In DNA, the CDR3 is TGTGCCAGCAGCTTAGTGGTCCAGGGGGCGATCGAGCAGTACTTC. Translation: CASSLVVQGAIEQYF. The rearrangement links TRBV7-2 to TRBJ2-7, with 8 nucleotides matching TRBD1. CDR3 length: 15 residues. The V gene's germline CDR1 is SGHTA and CDR2 FQGNSA. V lost 1 base, J lost 6 bases, and 8 bases stayed unmatched.

The CDR3 nucleotides read TGCAGCGTTGCGTCCGGATTTAATGAAAAACTGTTTTTT. The encoded protein is CSVASGFNEKLFF. The J gene is TRBJ1-4, the V gene TRBV29-1; no firm D call. The CDR3 spans 13 residues. Trimming pared 4 bases from V and 4 bases from J, leaving 10 bases between. The germline CDR1 and CDR2 sequences are SQVTM and ANQGSEA.

The V call is TRBV29-1, the J call TRBJ2-5; D gene unclear. Trimming pared 7 bases from V and 5 bases from J, leaving 17 bases between. CDR3 size: 13 residues. Germline CDR1 SQVTM, CDR2 ANQGSEA. The CDR3 protein is CSDAPGFGETQYF. In DNA, the CDR3 is TGCAGCGACGCCCCTGGGTTTGGGGAGACCCAGTACTTC. Together with reference TRBV29-1 and TRBJ2-5, the CDR3 gives the full variable domain: SAVISQKPSRDICQRGTSLTIQCQVDSQVTMMFWYRQQPGQSLTLIATANQGSEATYESGFVIDKFPISRPNLTFSTLTVSNMSPEDSSIYLCSDAPGFGETQYFGPGTRLLVL.

V is TRBV25-1 and J is TRBJ2-7; D remains ambiguous. The CDR3 is 13 residues long. Germline lookup yields CDR1 MGHDK and CDR2 SYGVNS. V was shortened by 7 bases and J by 4 bases, with 14 bases between the two germline ends. CDR3 region: CASTYGTPYEQYF. For the CDR3, the DNA is TGTGCCAGCACCTACGGTACGCCTTACGAGCAGTACTTC.

The CDR3, as DNA: TGTGCCACCAGCAGAGATCAAGTGGGGGAGAAACTGTTTTTT. Protein sequence: CATSRDQVGEKLFF. The chain carries TRBV15 and TRBJ1-4; a possible D gene is TRBD1 (5 bases). Trimming cost V 0 bases and J 11 bases, with 13 bases left between them. The CDR3 runs 14 residues. Germline CDR1 reads LNHNV; CDR2 reads YYDKDF (reference sequence). The full variable domain, its missing parts supplied by reference TRBV15 and TRBJ1-4, is DAMVIQNPRYQVTQFGKPVTLSCSQTLNHNVMYWYQQKSSQAPKLLFHYYDKDFNNEADTPDNFQSRRPNTSFCFLDIRSPGLGDTAMYLCATSRDQVGEKLFFGSGTQLSVL.

The chain uses TRBV29-1 and TRBJ2-1; no reliable D call. The CDR3 extends over 15 amino acids. CDR1 SQVTM and CDR2 ANQGSEA come from the germline V gene. The ends were cut back, 7 bases at V and 5 bases at J, with 21 bases in the middle. In DNA, the CDR3 is TGCAGCGCCCGTTTGGATAAGGGATCTAACAATGAGCAGTTCTTC. Amino acid sequence: CSARLDKGSNNEQFF.